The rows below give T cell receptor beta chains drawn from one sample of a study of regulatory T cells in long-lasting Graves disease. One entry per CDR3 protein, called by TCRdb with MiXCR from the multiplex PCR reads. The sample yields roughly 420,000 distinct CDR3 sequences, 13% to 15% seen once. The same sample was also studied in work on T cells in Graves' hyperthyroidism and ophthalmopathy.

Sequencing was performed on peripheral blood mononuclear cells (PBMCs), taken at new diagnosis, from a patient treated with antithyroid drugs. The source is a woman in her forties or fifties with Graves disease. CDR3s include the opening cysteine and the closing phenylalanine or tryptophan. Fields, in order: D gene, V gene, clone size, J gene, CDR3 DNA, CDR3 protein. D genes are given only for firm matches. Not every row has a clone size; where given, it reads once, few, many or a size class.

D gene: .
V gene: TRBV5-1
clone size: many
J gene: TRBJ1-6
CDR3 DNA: TGCGCCAGCAGTCCGGAGGTCCGAGGGAATTCACCCCTCCACTTT
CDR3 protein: CASSPEVRGNSPLHF

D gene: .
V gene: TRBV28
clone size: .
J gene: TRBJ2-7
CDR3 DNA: TGTGCATGGAGAGGGGCTCGGGCCTACGAGCAGTACTTC
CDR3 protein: CAWRGARAYEQYF

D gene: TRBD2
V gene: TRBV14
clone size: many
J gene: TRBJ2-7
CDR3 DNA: TGTGCCAGCAGAGGCGGGGGGAGCTCCTACGAGCAGTACTTC
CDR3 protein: CASRGGGSSYEQYF

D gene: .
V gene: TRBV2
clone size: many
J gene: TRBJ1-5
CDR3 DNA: TGTGCCAGCAGTGACAGGGAGGTGCCCCAGCATTTT
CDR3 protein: CASSDREVPQHF

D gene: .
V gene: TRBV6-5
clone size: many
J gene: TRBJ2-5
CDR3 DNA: TGTGCCAGCAGTTACTCGATAGCGGCCTACCAAGAGACCCAGTACTTC
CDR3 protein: CASSYSIAAYQETQYF

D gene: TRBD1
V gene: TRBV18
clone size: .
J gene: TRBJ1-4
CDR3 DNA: TGTGCCAGCTCATCTTCACAGGGGGTGGAAGAAAAACTGTTTTTT
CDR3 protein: CASSSSQGVEEKLFF

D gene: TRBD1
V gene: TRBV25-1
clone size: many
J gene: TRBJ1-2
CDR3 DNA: TGTGCCAGCAGTGCCAACTTGCCGGGACAGCTCGGCTATGGCTACACCTTC
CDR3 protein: CASSANLPGQLGYGYTF

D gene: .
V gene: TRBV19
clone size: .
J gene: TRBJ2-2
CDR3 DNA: TGTGCCAGTAAATCTGACAACAGGGTTTCCGGGGAGCTGTTTTTT
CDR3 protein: CASKSDNRVSGELFF

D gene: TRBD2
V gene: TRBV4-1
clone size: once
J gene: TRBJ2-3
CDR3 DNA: TGCGCCAGCAGCCAAGTAGGACTAGGGATCACAGATACGCAGTATTTT
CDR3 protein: CASSQVGLGITDTQYF

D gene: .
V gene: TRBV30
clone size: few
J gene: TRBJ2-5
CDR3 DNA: TGTGCCTGGAGTCCTCCCCCCACGTTATTGACCCAGTACTTC
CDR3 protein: CAWSPPPTLLTQYF

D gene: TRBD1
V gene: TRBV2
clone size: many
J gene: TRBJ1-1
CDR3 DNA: TGTGCCAGCAAGCAGGGACAGGCATGGGGGCACACTGAAGCTTTCTTT
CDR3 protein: CASKQGQAWGHTEAFF

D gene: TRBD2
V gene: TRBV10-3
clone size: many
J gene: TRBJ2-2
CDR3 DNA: TGTGCCATACTAGCGGGAGCTAACACCGGGGAGCTGTTTTTT
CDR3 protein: CAILAGANTGELFF

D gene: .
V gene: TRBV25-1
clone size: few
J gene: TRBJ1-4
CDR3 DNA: TGTGCCAGCAGTGAATATAACCCCGGGCTGAGCGAAAAACTGTTTTTT
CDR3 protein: CASSEYNPGLSEKLFF

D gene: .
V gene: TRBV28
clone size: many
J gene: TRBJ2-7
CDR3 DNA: TGTGCCAGCAGTTTATTTGGGGCGCAGAGATCCTACGAGCAGTACTTC
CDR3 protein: CASSLFGAQRSYEQYF

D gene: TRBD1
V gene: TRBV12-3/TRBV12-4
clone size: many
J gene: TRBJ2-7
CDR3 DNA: TGTGCCAGCAGACTCCCCTGGACAGGGGACTCCTACGAGCAGTACTTC
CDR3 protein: CASRLPWTGDSYEQYF

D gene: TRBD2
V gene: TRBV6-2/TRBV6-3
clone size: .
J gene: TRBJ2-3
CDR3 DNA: TGTGCCAGCACCGGGACTAGCGGGAGGGCCTGGACAGATACGCAGTATTTT
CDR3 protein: CASTGTSGRAWTDTQYF

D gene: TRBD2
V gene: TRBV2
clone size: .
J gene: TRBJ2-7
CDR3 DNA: TGTGCCAGCAGCTTTCGCCCGGGACTAGCGGGATTCGAGCAGTACTTC
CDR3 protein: CASSFRPGLAGFEQYF

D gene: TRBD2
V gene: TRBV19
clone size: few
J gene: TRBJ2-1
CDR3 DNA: TGTGCCAGTAGTACCCAACCGGGACTAGCGGGAGGGGAGCAGTTCTTC
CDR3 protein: CASSTQPGLAGGEQFF

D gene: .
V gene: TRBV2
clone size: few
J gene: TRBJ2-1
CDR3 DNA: TGTGCCAGCAGTGGGGGCGGGTGGGGGGTCAATGAGCAGTTCTTC
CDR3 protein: CASSGGGWGVNEQFF

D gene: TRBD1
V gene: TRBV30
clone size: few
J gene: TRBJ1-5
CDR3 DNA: TGTGCCTGGAGGGGACAGGGGGCGATTCAGCCCCAGCATTTT
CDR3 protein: CAWRGQGAIQPQHF

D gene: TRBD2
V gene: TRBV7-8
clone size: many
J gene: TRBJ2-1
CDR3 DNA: TGTGCCGGCAGCTTAGATGAGGCTAGCGGGGTCTACAATGAGCAGTTCTTC
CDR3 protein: CAGSLDEASGVYNEQFF

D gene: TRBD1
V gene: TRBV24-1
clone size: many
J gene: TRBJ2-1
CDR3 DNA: TGTGCCACCAGTGATTGGGACAGCCGGTGGGATGAGCAGTTCTTC
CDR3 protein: CATSDWDSRWDEQFF

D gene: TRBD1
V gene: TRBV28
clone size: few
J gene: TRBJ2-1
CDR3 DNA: TGTGCCAGCCTCGAGACAGGGGACAATGAGCAGTTCTTC
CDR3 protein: CASLETGDNEQFF

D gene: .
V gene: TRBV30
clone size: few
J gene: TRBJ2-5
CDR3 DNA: TGTGCCTGGAGTCGGACCGCTGGGGAGACCCAGTACTTC
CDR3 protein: CAWSRTAGETQYF

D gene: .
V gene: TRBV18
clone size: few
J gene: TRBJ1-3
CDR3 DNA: TGTGCCAGCTCACCACCGAACGGCGGCTCTGGAAACACCATATATTTT
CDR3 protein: CASSPPNGGSGNTIYF

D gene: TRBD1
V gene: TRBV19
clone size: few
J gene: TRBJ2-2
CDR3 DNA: TGTGCCTCCCAAAAGGCGGGACAGGGTTTAACCGGGGAGCTGTTTTTT
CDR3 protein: CASQKAGQGLTGELFF

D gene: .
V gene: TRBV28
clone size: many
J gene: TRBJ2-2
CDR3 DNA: TGTGCCAGCAGTTTATCATTCGGACAAAGCACCGGGGAGCTGTTTTTT
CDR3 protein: CASSLSFGQSTGELFF

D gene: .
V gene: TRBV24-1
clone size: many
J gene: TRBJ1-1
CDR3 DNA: TGTGCCACCAGTGATTCGGGGTCAGGGAACACTGAAGCTTTCTTT
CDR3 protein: CATSDSGSGNTEAFF

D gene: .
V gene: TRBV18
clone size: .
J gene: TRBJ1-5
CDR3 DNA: TGTGGCAGCTCACCACGACAGACCTATAGCAATGAGCCCCAGCATTTT
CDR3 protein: CGSSPRQTYSNEPQHF

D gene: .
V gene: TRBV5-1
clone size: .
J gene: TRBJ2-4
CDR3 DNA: TGCGCCAGCAGGGGCGGGACTTCCAAAAACATTCAGTACTTC
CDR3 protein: CASRGGTSKNIQYF

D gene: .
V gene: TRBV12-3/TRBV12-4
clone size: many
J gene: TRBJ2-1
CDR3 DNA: TGTGCCAGCACACCAACCAGCGGTAGTTCCTACAATGAGCAGTTCTTC
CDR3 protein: CASTPTSGSSYNEQFF

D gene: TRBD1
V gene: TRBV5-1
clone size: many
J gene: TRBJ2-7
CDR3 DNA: TGCGCCAGCAGCTTGGAGGGGGCTTGGTACGAGCAGTACTTC
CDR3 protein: CASSLEGAWYEQYF

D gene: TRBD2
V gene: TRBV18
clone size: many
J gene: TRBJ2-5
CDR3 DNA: TGTGCCAGCTCACCGGTGACTAGCGGCGGAGAGACCCAGTACTTC
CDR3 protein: CASSPVTSGGETQYF

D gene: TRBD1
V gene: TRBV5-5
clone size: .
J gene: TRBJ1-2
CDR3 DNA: TGTGCCAGCAGCTTGCTCGGGCCCACAGGGGACTATGGCTACACCTTC
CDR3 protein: CASSLLGPTGDYGYTF

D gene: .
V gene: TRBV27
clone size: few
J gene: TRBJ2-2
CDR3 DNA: TGTGCCAGCAGCTCGGCTAGCTTGGTCGGGGAGCTGTTTTTT
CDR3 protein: CASSSASLVGELFF

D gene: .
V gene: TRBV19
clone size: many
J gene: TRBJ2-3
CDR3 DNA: TGTGCCAGTAGTATAGGTGGCGGATCCACAGATACGCAGTATTTT
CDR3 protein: CASSIGGGSTDTQYF

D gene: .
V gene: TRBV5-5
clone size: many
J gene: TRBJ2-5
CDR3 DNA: TGTGCCAGCAGCTTGGCGATGCGGGGCATCCAAGAGACCCAGTACTTC
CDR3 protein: CASSLAMRGIQETQYF

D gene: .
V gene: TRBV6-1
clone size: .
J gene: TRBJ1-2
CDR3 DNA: TGTGCCAGCAGTGGGGCCTCGACAAATAACTATGGCTACACCTTC
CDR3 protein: CASSGASTNNYGYTF

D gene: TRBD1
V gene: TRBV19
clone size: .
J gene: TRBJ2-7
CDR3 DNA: TGTGCCAGTAGGATTGGGACAGGGTCCTCCTACGAGCAGTACTTC
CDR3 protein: CASRIGTGSSYEQYF

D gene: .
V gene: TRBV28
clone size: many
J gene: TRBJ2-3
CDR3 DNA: TGTGCCAGCAGCCCGGGACCCAGCACAGATACGCAGTATTTT
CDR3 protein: CASSPGPSTDTQYF

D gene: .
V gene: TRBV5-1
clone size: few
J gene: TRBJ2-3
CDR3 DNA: TGCGCCAGCACACCGGAACTCCCGGTCCGGGATACGCAGTATTTT
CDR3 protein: CASTPELPVRDTQYF

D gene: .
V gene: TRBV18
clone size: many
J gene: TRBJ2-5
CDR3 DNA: TGTGCCAGCTCACCACCTGGGACTCCCCAAGAGACCCAGTACTTC
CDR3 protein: CASSPPGTPQETQYF

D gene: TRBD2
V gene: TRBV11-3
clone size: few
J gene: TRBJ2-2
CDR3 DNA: TGTGCCAGCAGCTTGATAGCGGGAGATATTACCGGGGAGCTGTTTTTT
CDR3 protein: CASSLIAGDITGELFF

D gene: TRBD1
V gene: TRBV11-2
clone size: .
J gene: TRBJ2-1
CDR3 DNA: TGTGCCAGCAGCTGGGACAGCTCCTACAATGAGCAGTTCTTC
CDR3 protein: CASSWDSSYNEQFF

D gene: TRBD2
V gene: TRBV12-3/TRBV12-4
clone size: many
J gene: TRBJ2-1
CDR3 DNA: TGTGCCAGCACCCTGACGGCGGGAGTCTCTGATGAGCAGTTCTTC
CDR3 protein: CASTLTAGVSDEQFF

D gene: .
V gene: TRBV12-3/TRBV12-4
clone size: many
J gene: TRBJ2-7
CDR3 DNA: TGTGCCAGCAGTTTATGGGGGATGTCCTACGAGCAGTACTTC
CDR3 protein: CASSLWGMSYEQYF

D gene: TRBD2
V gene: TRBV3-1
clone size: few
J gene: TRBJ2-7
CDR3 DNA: TGTGCCAGCAGCCGCAATTCATTAGCGGGAGGGCATAAGTACGAGCAGTACTTC
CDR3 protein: CASSRNSLAGGHKYEQYF

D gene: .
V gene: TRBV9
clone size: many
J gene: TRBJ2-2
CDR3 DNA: TGTGCCAGCAGCTTCATTCCCCAGCAGGATCGCACCGGGGAGCTGTTTTTT
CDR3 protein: CASSFIPQQDRTGELFF

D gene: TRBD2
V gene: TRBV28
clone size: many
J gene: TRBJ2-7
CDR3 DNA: TGTGCCAGCAGTTTGGAACTAGCGGGAGGGTACGAGCAGTACTTC
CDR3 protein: CASSLELAGGYEQYF

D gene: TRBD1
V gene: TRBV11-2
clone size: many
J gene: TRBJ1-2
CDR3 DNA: TGTGCCAGCAGCTTAGGGACAGGGGATGGCTACACCTTC
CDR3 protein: CASSLGTGDGYTF

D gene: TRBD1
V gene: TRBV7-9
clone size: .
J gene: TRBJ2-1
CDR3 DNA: TGTGCCAGCCGCGGGACAGGGGACGCCAATGAGCAGTTCTTC
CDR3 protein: CASRGTGDANEQFF

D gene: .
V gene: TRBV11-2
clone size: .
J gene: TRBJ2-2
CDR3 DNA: TGTGCCAGCAGCGAAAGGGGCGGGGAGCTGTTTTTT
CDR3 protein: CASSERGGELFF

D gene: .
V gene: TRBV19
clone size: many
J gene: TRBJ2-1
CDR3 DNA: TGTGCCAGTAGTATAGCACAGGGAGTCAATGAGCAGTTCTTC
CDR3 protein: CASSIAQGVNEQFF

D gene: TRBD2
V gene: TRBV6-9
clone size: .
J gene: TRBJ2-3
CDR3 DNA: TGTGCCAGCAGTTACTTCGGGGGAGGGGCAGATACGCAGTATTTT
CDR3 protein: CASSYFGGGADTQYF

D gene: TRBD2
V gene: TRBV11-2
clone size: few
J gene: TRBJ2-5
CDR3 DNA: TGTGCCAGCTCAAAGCGGAGGGCTAGCGGGCAGGAGACCCAGTACTTC
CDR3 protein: CASSKRRASGQETQYF